Each of the 8 T cell receptor beta chains below was sequenced from the same sample in a study of T-cell memory formation after mild COVID-19. Each CDR3 protein gets one entry after TCRdb re-called the 5' RACE reads with MiXCR. The table records approximately 260,000 distinct CDR3 sequences, under 20% of them present only once. The sample consisted of PBMCs or a T cell subset sorted from them (not recorded which). The origin of the receptors is a man aged 18-30 years who had mild COVID-19 (a few samples of this study predate the infection). Cell type and time point are not known.

V gene TRBV6-2 or TRBV6-3 combines with J gene TRBJ2-1; 12 bases are a match to TRBD2. The ends lost 5 bases at V and 4 bases at J; junction bases unmatched: 12. CDR1 and CDR2 (germline): MNHEY, SVGEGT. The CDR3 has 18 residues. The CDR3 coding sequence is TGTGCCAGCAGTCCATGGACTAGCGGGACTCAAACTTACAATGAGCAGTTCTTC. Translating gives CASSPWTSGTQTYNEQFF.

The rearrangement joins TRBV29-1 to TRBJ1-1; tentatively, D is TRBD1 (5 bases). This CDR3 contains 14 residues. CDR1 and CDR2 from the germline V gene are SQVTM and ANQGSEA. Trimming removed 7 bases from V and 4 bases from J, with 19 bases in between. The CDR3 DNA follows: TGCAGCGGCTCTGCAGGGTCGGTCGGCACTGAAGCTTTCTTT. This translates into CSGSAGSVGTEAFF.

CDR3 protein: CASSFEGARPFQYF. CDR3 sequence (DNA): TGTGCCAGCAGCTTTGAGGGGGCGCGTCCATTTCAGTACTTC. J is TRBJ2-4 and V is TRBV5-6; the match to TRBD1 covers 7 bases. The CDR3 totals 14 residues. Per germline, CDR1 SGHDT and CDR2 YYEEEE. V lost 2 bases and J lost 11; bases outside the gene matches: 10.

This clonotype was seen a few times. The chain has TRBV2 and TRBJ1-2, with D unresolved. CDR3 length: 14 residues. The germline V and J ends were trimmed by 2 bases and 4 bases, with 11 bases remaining between them. Germline CDR1 SNHLY, CDR2 FYNNEI. CDR3 sequence reads: CASSENGIPYGYTF. CDR3 DNA: TGTGCCAGCAGTGAAAATGGGATCCCCTATGGCTACACCTTC.

The CDR3 loop is CASSPMGQANTEAFF. For the CDR3, the DNA is TGTGCCAGTAGTCCTATGGGGCAGGCGAACACTGAAGCTTTCTTT. The rearrangement links TRBV19 to TRBJ1-1, with D tentatively TRBD1 (5 bases). The CDR3 runs 15 residues. Germline V gives CDR1 LNHDA, CDR2 SQIVND (reference sequence). Trimming took 5 bases from V and 1 from J, leaving 14 bases between them.

This clonotype was recorded only once. CDR3 protein: CASSLDRVPNTIYF. The CDR3 nucleotides read TGCGCCAGCAGCTTGGACAGGGTGCCAAACACCATATATTTT. The rearrangement links TRBV5-1 to TRBJ1-3, with D maybe TRBD1 (6 bases). Trimming removed 0 bases from V and 6 bases from J, with 10 bases in between. Germline V CDR1 and CDR2: SGHRS, YFSETQ. The CDR3 spans 14 residues.

This chain joins TRBV4-3 and TRBJ1-4; 8 nucleotides match TRBD1. This CDR3 is built from 16 residues. Germline CDR1 and CDR2: LGHNA and YSLEER. The V gene end was trimmed by 0 bases and the J gene end by 5 bases; junction bases not matched to a gene: 5. CDR3 residues: CASSQDTWDRNEKLFF. The CDR3 coding sequence is TGCGCCAGCAGCCAAGATACCTGGGACAGGAATGAAAAACTGTTTTTT.

In this sample, this clonotype turned up a few times. The chain couples TRBV30 to TRBJ1-5, with TRBD1 matching over 7 bases. Germline CDR1 GTSNPN, CDR2 SVGIG (reference sequence). CDR3 length equals 13 residues. The trim removed 0 bases at V and 7 bases at J, leaving 3 bases unmatched. The CDR3 DNA follows: TGTGCCTGGAGTGTAGCGGACAGGCAGCCCCAGCATTTT. It encodes CAWSVADRQPQHF.